The 12 T cell receptor beta chains reported below all come from one sample, sequenced in a study of T cell responses to AZD1222 COVID-19 vaccine. Measured with immunoSEQ multiplex PCR; TCRdb has only the in-frame clones, and not every one. The repertoire includes around 130,000 clones, about 91% of them detected once, and approximately 4.8% sits in the top ten. The starting material was peripheral blood, obtained on day 0 of AZD1222 vaccination. The origin of the receptors is an adult in good health.

The V gene is TRBV15, the J gene TRBJ2-3; 7 nucleotides agree with TRBD1. V gave up 5 bases and J gave up 2 bases; unmatched junction bases: 7. CDR3 length: 15 residues. Germline loops: CDR1 LNHNV, CDR2 YYDKDF (reference sequence). The CDR3 DNA is TGTGCCACCAGCGACCGGACAGGTCTCACAGATACGCAGTATTTT. Its translation is CATSDRTGLTDTQYF.

CDR3 protein: CSARERLNEFF. CDR3 coding DNA: TGCAGTGCTAGGGAGCGGCTCAATGAGTTCTTC. The chain has TRBV20-1 and TRBJ2-1, with D perhaps matching TRBD2 (5 bases). V lost 3 bases and J lost 14, with 14 bases in between. CDR3 length: 11 amino acids. CDR1 DFQATT and CDR2 SNEGSKA come from the germline V gene (reference sequence).

The genes are TRBV10-3 and TRBJ2-2, with 8 bases lining up with TRBD1. Germline values: CDR1 ENHRY, CDR2 SYGVKD. The length of the CDR3 is 14 residues. V gave up 6 bases and J gave up 6 bases; unmatched junction bases: 6. The CDR3 sequence: CAIRDRVRPGELFF. CDR3 DNA: TGTGCCATCAGGGACAGGGTACGGCCCGGGGAGCTGTTTTTT.

In this sample, this clone turned up once. V is TRBV19 and J is TRBJ2-1; TRBD1 is a possible D gene (5 bases). The CDR3 is 15 residues long. V shed 2 bases and J shed 2 bases, with 10 bases lying between them. Germline-derived CDR1 and CDR2 are LNHDA and SQIVND (reference sequence). The CDR3 bases are TGTGCCAGTAGTATAATGTCAGGGACCTACAATGAGCAGTTCTTC. It translates to CASSIMSGTYNEQFF.

The V and J genes are TRBV14 and TRBJ2-7; weak D call: TRBD2 (5 bases). This CDR3 comprises 15 residues. The germline gives CDR1 SGHDN, CDR2 FVKESK. V was pared by 4 bases and J by 0 bases, with 13 bases between. CDR3 nucleotides: TGTGCCAGCAGCCTTACTATGGGGAGCTCCTACGAGCAGTACTTC. Protein sequence: CASSLTMGSSYEQYF.

This clone was picked up a small number of times. In the same sample, other DNA sequences code for this CDR3. J is TRBJ1-2 and V is TRBV18, with D uncertain. V lost 3 bases and J 2 bases, leaving 7 bases between the germline ends. The CDR3 covers 13 residues. From germline, CDR1 is KGHSH and CDR2 LQKENI. The CDR3 protein is CASSPERNYGYTF. CDR3 DNA sequence: TGTGCCAGCTCACCGGAACGGAACTATGGCTACACCTTC.

V is TRBV5-1 and J is TRBJ2-2, with D possibly being TRBD1 (6 bases). V shed 3 bases and J shed 3 bases, with 12 bases lying between them. The CDR3 runs 15 residues. Germline V gene sequence: CDR1 SGHRS, CDR2 YFSETQ. DNA of the CDR3: TGCGCCAGCAGCTCACAGGGTAGCGACACCGGGGAGCTGTTTTTT. Amino acids: CASSSQGSDTGELFF.

The rearrangement uses TRBV30 and TRBJ2-5; 13 bases line up with TRBD2. CDR1 and CDR2 from the germline V gene are GTSNPN and SVGIG (reference sequence). J lost 2 bases, V lost 2 bases, and 14 bases had no gene match. The CDR3 contains 19 residues. CDR3 in DNA: TGTGCCTGGAGTCCACCGCCCCCCCGACTAGCGGGGGGACAAGAGACCCAGTACTTC. This sequence encodes CAWSPPPPRLAGGQETQYF.

The gene calls are TRBV19 and TRBJ1-5; unclear D gene. Germline values: CDR1 LNHDA, CDR2 SQIVND (reference sequence). V lost 3 bases and J lost 8, with 14 bases in between. This CDR3 is 14 amino acids long. CDR3 region: CASSIGPLAEPQHF. For the CDR3, the DNA is TGTGCCAGTAGTATCGGTCCCCTGGCGGAGCCCCAGCATTTT. Filled out from reference TRBV19 and TRBJ1-5, the complete variable domain reads DGGITQSPKYLFRKEGQNVTLSCEQNLNHDAMYWYRQDPGQGLRLIYYSQIVNDFQKGDIAEGYSVSREKKESFPLTVTSAQKNPTAFYLCASSIGPLAEPQHFGDGTRLSIL.

In this sample, this clone turned up a few times. The chain carries TRBV7-8 and TRBJ2-7; 8 bases are shared with TRBD2. The CDR3 sequence is 15 residues long. V trimming: 1 base; J trimming: 1 base; junction bases outside the gene matches: 3. CDR1 SGHVS and CDR2 FQNEAQ come from the germline V gene. In nucleotides, the CDR3 is TGTGCCAGCAGCTTAGTTGGGACTAGGTCCTACGAGCAGTACTTC. Protein product: CASSLVGTRSYEQYF.

The chain uses TRBV10-2 and TRBJ1-1, with TRBD1 matching over 7 bases. The CDR3 runs 15 residues. The germline CDR1 and CDR2 sequences are WSHSY and SAAADI. V shed 4 bases, J shed 1 base, and the junction held 6 bases outside the gene matches. As DNA, the CDR3 is TGCGCCAGCAGTGTAATCAGGGGGTCGAACACTGAAGCTTTCTTT. This translates into CASSVIRGSNTEAFF.

This chain uses TRBV11-2 with TRBJ1-6; D is unclear. Germline V gives CDR1 SGHAT, CDR2 FQNNGV. V gave up 0 bases and J gave up 13 bases, with 10 bases separating them. The CDR3 runs to 13 residues. CDR3 sequence reads: CASSLDLRGPLHF. Here the CDR3 DNA reads TGTGCCAGCAGCTTAGATCTCAGAGGTCCCCTCCACTTT.